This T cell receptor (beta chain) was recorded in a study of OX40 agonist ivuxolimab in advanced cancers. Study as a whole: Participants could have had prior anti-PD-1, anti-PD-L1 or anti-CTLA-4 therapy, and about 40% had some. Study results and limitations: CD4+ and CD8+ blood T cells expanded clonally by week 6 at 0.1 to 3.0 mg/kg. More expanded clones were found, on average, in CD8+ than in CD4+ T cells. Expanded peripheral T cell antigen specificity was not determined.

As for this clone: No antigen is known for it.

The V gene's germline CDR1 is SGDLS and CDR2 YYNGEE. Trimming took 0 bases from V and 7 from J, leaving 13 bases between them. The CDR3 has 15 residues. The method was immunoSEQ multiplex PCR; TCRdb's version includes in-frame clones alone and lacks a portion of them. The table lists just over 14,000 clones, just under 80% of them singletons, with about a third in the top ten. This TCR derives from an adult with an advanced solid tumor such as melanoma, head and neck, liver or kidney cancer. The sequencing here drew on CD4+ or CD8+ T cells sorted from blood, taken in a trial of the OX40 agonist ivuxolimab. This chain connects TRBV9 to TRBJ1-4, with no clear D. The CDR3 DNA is TGTGCCAGCAGCGTAGACGGCTTTGGTGGTGAAAAACTGTTTTTT. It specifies CASSVDGFGGEKLFF.